Sequencing of this T cell receptor beta chain was carried out in a study of T cell changes during pregnancy in multiple sclerosis. Per the germline V gene, CDR1 is MNHEY and CDR2 is SMNVEV (reference sequence). This CDR3 has 15 residues. The germline V and J ends were trimmed by 8 bases and 4 bases, with 19 bases remaining between them. Repertoires were generated with immunoSEQ multiplex PCR, while TCRdb's copy carries only in-frame clones and drops some. Of fewer than 45,000 clones in the sample, roughly 93% were seen once. The receptor was derived from a female donor with multiple sclerosis, enrolled in a pregnancy study. The material sequenced was CD8+ T cells from peripheral blood mononuclear cells, taken in the third trimester of pregnancy. The V and J genes are TRBV27 and TRBJ2-3; tentatively, D is TRBD2 (6 bases). The CDR3 is CASRMGGAVADTQYF. In nucleotides, the CDR3 is TGTGCCAGCCGCATGGGAGGAGCGGTGGCAGATACGCAGTATTTT.